The sequence of this TCR beta chain was determined in a study of blood T cells in healthy people across ages (dated by TCRdb to about 2015). A note on the overall study: In model experiments, template switching captured roughly one uniquely barcoded TCR beta cDNA molecule for every two T cells. Using deep sequencing normalized with unique cDNA molecular identifiers, the study measured how TCR beta repertoire diversity changes with age. The donors were divided into four age groups: young (average around 15 years), middle-aged (approximately 42), aged (about 56) and long-lived (82). Donors of different ages were randomly distributed across sequencing lanes to avoid experimental bias. Using the same blood draw, the study looked at two additional independent replicas of 1 million unique cDNA reads for two donors, one aged 18 to 29 and the other aged 80 or older. Summary of the overall study and its limitations: The CMV infection status of donors was not known, potentially confounding age-related changes in expanded clonotypes. Conclusive comparison of naive and antigen-experienced compartments was prevented by the profiling of bulk unsorted PBMCs. Estimates of total diversity based on one million sequenced T cells were regarded as lower bounds and as underestimates. Observed TCR beta diversity per million T cells fell roughly linearly with age, and a significant reduction was already apparent by age roughly 40. Compared with the aged group, the long-lived group had more naive CD4+ T cells, fewer expanded clones and increased TCR diversity, suggesting age selection. There was a strong correlation between observed TCR beta diversity and the percentage of naive T cells measured by flow cytometry.

Library generation was performed with 5' RACE. Sequencing relied on an Illumina HiSeq 2500. A second PCR of about 6 to 11 cycles was run with a J-beta primer mix and a sample-barcoded 5' primer. A template-switch 5' adaptor carrying 12 random nucleotides introduced a unique molecular identifier onto each TCR beta cDNA molecule. Each sample yielded at least 2.5 million CDR3-containing paired-end reads. All of the RNA was converted into first-strand cDNA using the Mint cDNA synthesis kit, with a TRBC-specific oligonucleotide serving as the primer. Following uracil-DNA glycosylase treatment, a first 18-cycle PCR with universal primers M1SS and BC2_uni_R was performed on all cDNA. On the study's bioinformatics: For normalization, 1 million high-quality reads were randomly selected from each sample, with every read carrying a distinct molecular identifier. Reads with shared molecular identifiers were discarded instead of being binned into consensus sequences. CDR3 identification, clonotype clustering and error correction used MiTCR with a Q25 quality threshold and the strictest error-elimination algorithm. A nonparametric unseen species model using Euler transformation provided a lower-bound estimate of total TCR beta diversity. TCRdb's own reprocessing of the public reads used fastp at Q25 and MiXCR and kept productive beta chains. Duplicate CDR3 protein sequences are folded into a single record with the most common DNA and genes. The V and J calls were determined by TCRdb, not by the authors. Counted in this sample were hundreds of thousands of distinct CDR3 sequences; about 28% of them appeared once. The ten largest clones take up roughly a sixth of the sample.

The approximately 39 donors, aged about 6 to 100 years, were systemically healthy Caucasian individuals from Russia. Each donor gave about 9.2 milliliters of peripheral blood, drawn into EDTA-treated Vacutainer tubes. Ficoll-Paque density-gradient centrifugation was used to isolate PBMCs, with at least 7 million obtained per sample. Total RNA, at least 6 micrograms per sample, was extracted from PBMCs with Trizol reagent. For every donor, an aliquot of PBMCs went through flow cytometry to measure the percentages of naive CD45RAhigh/CD27high T cells. This clonotype was counted only a few times. No antigen is known for it. Base qualities were left out, and no much larger clone turns up one base away. V sheds 2 bases and J sheds 0 bases, leaving 2 bases between their ends. The germline V gene sets CDR1 to ENHRY and CDR2 to SYGVKD. The CDR3, cysteine through phenylalanine, is 13 amino acids long. The kept DNA is CDR3 alone, 39 bases in frame from the first base.

The receptor chain draws on TRBV10-3 and TRBJ1-5; confidence is insufficient to name the D gene. Sequencing used blood. This receptor was taken from a woman older than 75 in good health. CDR3 region: CAISEDSNQPQHF. The nucleotide sequence is given as TGTGCCATCAGTGAGGATAGCAATCAGCCCCAGCATTTT.